The 26 T cell receptor beta chains reported below all come from one sample, sequenced in a study of technical replicates of blood from several donors. Clones were sequenced by immunoSEQ multiplex PCR, and TCRdb holds only the in-frame ones, with some missing. The sample holds around 84,000 clones, around nine tenths seen once. The source material was T cells isolated from PBMCs. These receptors were obtained from a human donor in good health.

This chain uses TRBV2 with TRBJ2-3; D remains unclear. V dropped 5 bases and J dropped 2 bases, with 8 bases sitting between them. CDR1 and CDR2 (germline): SNHLY, FYNNEI. The length of the CDR3 is 13 residues. CDR3 loop: CASSYSYTDTQYF. CDR3 in DNA: TGTGCCAGCAGTTACAGTTACACAGATACGCAGTATTTT.

This chain joins TRBV11-2 and TRBJ2-2, with TRBD2 matching over 10 bases. The ends lost 1 base at V and 5 bases at J; junction bases unmatched: 4. CDR3 length: 16 amino acids. Germline values: CDR1 SGHAT, CDR2 FQNNGV. CDR3 nucleotides: TGTGCCAGCAGCTTAGTCGCTAGCGGGAGAACCGGGGAGCTGTTTTTT. Translating gives CASSLVASGRTGELFF.

The chain uses TRBV6-5 and TRBJ2-1, with D possibly TRBD1 on 5 matching bases. Germline CDR1 is MNHEY and CDR2 is SVGAGI. Trimming took off 1 base at V and 5 bases at J, with 12 bases between the two ends. CDR3 length: 15 amino acids. The CDR3 loop reads CASSYWAGSHNEQFF. Written as DNA, the CDR3 is TGTGCCAGCAGTTACTGGGCAGGGTCCCACAATGAGCAGTTCTTC.

The V call is TRBV5-1, the J call TRBJ2-3, with D maybe TRBD2 (5 bases). Deletions cut 0 bases from V and 4 bases from J, with 9 bases between. From germline, CDR1 is SGHRS and CDR2 YFSETQ. CDR3 length: 14 residues. The DNA for the CDR3 is TGCGCCAGCAGCTTGGGGCCTAGCCCAGATACGCAGTATTTT. It codes for CASSLGPSPDTQYF.

This chain joins TRBV5-4 and TRBJ2-7, with 10 positions matching TRBD2. Looked up from germline, CDR1 is SGHNT and CDR2 is YYREEE (reference sequence). The CDR3 sequence is 16 residues long. Trimming took 5 bases from V and 4 from J; bases not matched to a gene: 12. Written as DNA, the CDR3 is TGTGCCAGCAGTCTGGCGTCTAGCGGGAGATCATACGAGCAGTACTTC. Amino acids: CASSLASSGRSYEQYF. Based on the CDR3 plus reference TRBV5-4 and TRBJ2-7, the full variable domain is ETGVTQSPTHLIKTRGQQVTLRCSSQSGHNTVSWYQQALGQGPQFIFQYYREEENGRGNFPPRFSGLQFPNYSSELNVNALELDDSALYLCASSLASSGRSYEQYFGPGTRLTVT.

The chain uses TRBV5-6 and TRBJ1-4, with D possibly TRBD1 on 5 matching bases. V gave up 4 bases and J gave up 4 bases, with 14 bases separating them. Germline CDR1 is SGHDT and CDR2 is YYEEEE. This CDR3 is built from 15 residues. Written as DNA, the CDR3 is TGTGCCAGCAGCCCCCAGGGCGGCCATAATGAAAAACTGTTTTTT. It codes for CASSPQGGHNEKLFF.

V and J are TRBV4-1 and TRBJ2-7, with 11 positions matching TRBD2. The V gene's germline CDR1 is MGHRA and CDR2 YSYEKL. This CDR3 contains 18 residues. V lost 0 bases, J lost 1 base, and 8 bases stayed unmatched. The CDR3 is CASSQDLGGLAVSYEQYF. The CDR3 bases are TGCGCCAGCAGCCAAGATCTCGGGGGACTAGCGGTTTCCTACGAGCAGTACTTC.

This clone is a singleton in its sample. The J gene is TRBJ2-7, the V gene TRBV7-9; TRBD2 aligns across 9 bases. The CDR3 totals 16 residues. Germline values: CDR1 SEHNR, CDR2 FQNEAQ (reference sequence). V dropped 1 base and J dropped 2; count of bases not matched to a gene: 6. The CDR3 reads CASSLVFSGGPYEQYF. In DNA form, the CDR3 reads TGTGCCAGCAGCTTAGTCTTTAGCGGGGGCCCCTACGAGCAGTACTTC.

Comment on this clone: The junction and the germline gene differ at one end; a read error may be behind it. J is TRBJ2-2 and V is TRBV7-7; TRBD1 matches at 9 bases. This CDR3 has 17 amino acids. Germline V gene lookup returns CDR1 SSHAT and CDR2 FNYEAQ (reference sequence). The CDR3 bases are TGTGCTAGCAGTCATACCGGGACAGGGTATGACACCGGGGAGCTGTTTTTT. Its translation is CASSHTGTGYDTGELFF.

This chain joins TRBV6-1 and TRBJ1-3, with D tentatively TRBD1 (5 bases). The CDR3 totals 15 residues. With 8 bases removed from V and 0 bases from J, the gap between germline ends came to 14 bases. Germline CDR1 MNHNS, CDR2 SASEGT. CDR3 in amino acids: CASEGGEPSGNTIYF. The CDR3 DNA sequence: TGTGCCAGCGAGGGAGGGGAGCCCTCTGGAAACACCATATATTTT.

This chain connects TRBV5-4 to TRBJ2-2; TRBD1 matches at 8 bases. The ends lost 4 bases at V and 12 bases at J; junction bases unmatched: 11. The length of the CDR3 is 14 residues. Germline V CDR1 and CDR2: SGHNT, YYREEE (reference sequence). The CDR3 here is CASSPPGQGGKLFF. The CDR3 DNA reads TGTGCCAGCAGCCCCCCCGGACAGGGCGGTAAGCTGTTTTTT.

This clone was seen once. The chain carries TRBV15 and TRBJ2-7, with 8 nucleotides matching TRBD1. Trimming at V came to 1 base and at J to 1 base, leaving 6 bases not matched to a gene. The CDR3 covers 16 residues. Germline V gene sequence: CDR1 LNHNV, CDR2 YYDKDF (reference sequence). CDR3 region: CATSRAGQGGSYEQYF. The CDR3 nucleotides are TGTGCCACCAGCAGAGCAGGACAGGGAGGTTCCTACGAGCAGTACTTC.

V is TRBV19 and J is TRBJ2-2, with D possibly TRBD1 on 6 matching bases. V was cut by 3 bases and J by 4 bases, with 12 bases left in between. The V gene's germline CDR1 is LNHDA and CDR2 SQIVND (reference sequence). This CDR3 region has 15 residues. The CDR3 DNA reads as TGTGCCAGTAGTATGAGGACAGACAGCACCGGGGAGCTGTTTTTT. Amino acids: CASSMRTDSTGELFF.

This chain's CDR3 is CASRRQQYDYGYTF. The DNA for the CDR3 is TGTGCCAGCAGACGACAACAGTACGACTATGGCTACACCTTC. V is TRBV6-5 and J is TRBJ1-2; no firm D call. CDR1 and CDR2 from the germline V gene are MNHEY and SVGAGI. CDR3 length equals 14 residues. The V and J ends lost 6 bases and 3 bases respectively, with 14 bases between them.

The chain carries TRBV5-1 and TRBJ2-1; D unclear. Trimming stripped 4 bases from V and 2 bases from J, with 10 bases between. The CDR3 has 14 residues. The germline V gene encodes CDR1 SGHRS and CDR2 YFSETQ. The CDR3, as DNA: TGCGCCAGCAGCGCTAGTCCAACCTACAATGAGCAGTTCTTC. It translates to CASSASPTYNEQFF.

The chain links TRBV7-9 to TRBJ2-7; D is uncertain. V was trimmed by 2 bases and J by 0 bases, leaving 11 bases between them. The CDR3 sequence is 15 residues long. From germline, CDR1 is SEHNR and CDR2 FQNEAQ (reference sequence). CDR3 in DNA: TGTGCCAGCAGCTTAATCGGCGGTACCTCCTACGAGCAGTACTTC. It yields the protein CASSLIGGTSYEQYF.

This chain joins TRBV2 and TRBJ1-5, with 7 bases identical to TRBD1. The CDR3 covers 15 residues. The germline CDR1 and CDR2 sequences are SNHLY and FYNNEI. With V trimmed by 2 bases and J by 3 bases, 4 bases remained unmatched. The CDR3 DNA follows: TGTGCCAGCAGTGAACAGGGGGAGCTCAATCAGCCCCAGCATTTT. As protein: CASSEQGELNQPQHF.

This clone was observed a single time. The chain uses TRBV14 and TRBJ2-7; TRBD2 is a possible D gene (5 bases). This CDR3 is 12 amino acids long. Germline CDR1 is SGHDN and CDR2 is FVKESK. Trimming took off 4 bases at V and 7 bases at J, with 11 bases between the two ends. The CDR3 region has the DNA TGTGCCAGCAGCCTCGGGGATGGGGAGCAGTACTTC. Protein sequence: CASSLGDGEQYF.

This clone was recorded only once. The chain links TRBV15 to TRBJ1-3, with TRBD1 as a possible D gene (6 bases). This CDR3 spans 15 amino acids. The V gene's germline CDR1 is LNHNV and CDR2 YYDKDF (reference sequence). The V and J ends lost 3 bases and 0 bases respectively, with 9 bases between them. The CDR3 nucleotides are TGTGCCACCAGCAGGGGCAGGGGCTCTGGAAACACCATATATTTT. Amino acid sequence: CATSRGRGSGNTIYF. Looking up the rest from reference TRBV15 and TRBJ1-3 gives the full variable domain: DAMVIQNPRYQVTQFGKPVTLSCSQTLNHNVMYWYQQKSSQAPKLLFHYYDKDFNNEADTPDNFQSRRPNTSFCFLDIRSPGLGDTAMYLCATSRGRGSGNTIYFGEGSWLTVV.

The V call is TRBV27, the J call TRBJ2-7; D is perhaps TRBD2 (5 bases). Germline V CDR1 and CDR2: MNHEY, SMNVEV (reference sequence). This CDR3 contains 14 residues. With 5 bases removed from V and 5 bases from J, the gap between germline ends came to 16 bases. Here the CDR3 reads CASSLGRRFDEQYF. The CDR3 region has the DNA TGTGCCAGCAGTCTCGGCAGGAGGTTCGACGAGCAGTACTTC.

The chain links TRBV4-1 to TRBJ1-6; the match to TRBD1 covers 7 bases. V shed 5 bases and J 10 bases; nucleotides not matched to a gene: 5. The V gene's germline CDR1 is MGHRA and CDR2 YSYEKL. This CDR3 comprises 13 residues. The CDR3 bases are TGCGCCAGCAGCTACAGGGGTGGGTCACCCCTCCACTTT. Its protein product is CASSYRGGSPLHF.

The rearrangement links TRBV29-1 to TRBJ1-1, with 7 bases aligning to TRBD1. The V segment lost 6 bases and the J segment 4 bases; nucleotides outside the gene matches: 8. Germline-derived CDR1 and CDR2 are SQVTM and ANQGSEA. The CDR3 is 13 residues long. The CDR3 here is CSVRQGGVTEAFF. In DNA form, the CDR3 reads TGCAGCGTGAGACAGGGTGGTGTCACTGAAGCTTTCTTT.

The chain employs TRBV5-4 and TRBJ2-7; 7 positions match TRBD1. The J segment lost 6 bases and the V segment lost 2 bases, leaving 8 bases of the junction unmatched. Germline CDR1 and CDR2: SGHNT and YYREEE (reference sequence). The CDR3 totals 14 residues. CDR3 protein: CASSLQGQASEQYF. In DNA form, the CDR3 reads TGTGCCAGCAGCTTACAAGGACAGGCCTCCGAGCAGTACTTC.

The chain couples TRBV7-6 to TRBJ2-5, with 8 bases fitting TRBD2. Germline V CDR1 and CDR2: SGHVS, FNYEAQ. The CDR3 sequence is 16 residues long. The V segment lost 1 base and the J segment 2 bases; nucleotides outside the gene matches: 6. In DNA, the CDR3 is TGTGCCAGCAGCTTAGAGGGCCCTAGCGGGCAAGAGACCCAGTACTTC. It translates to CASSLEGPSGQETQYF.

In DNA form, the CDR3 reads TGTGCCTGGAGTGGAGAGACAGGGTTCAATGAGCAGTTCTTC. Protein product: CAWSGETGFNEQFF. The genes are TRBV30 and TRBJ2-1; 7 bases fit TRBD1. CDR3 size: 14 residues. Germline CDR1 GTSNPN, CDR2 SVGIG (reference sequence). The ends lost 1 base at V and 6 bases at J; junction bases unmatched: 6.

This chain links TRBV6-6 with TRBJ2-1; TRBD2 matches at 10 bases. Germline V gives CDR1 MNHNY, CDR2 SVGAGI (reference sequence). This CDR3 spans 16 amino acids. The V gene end was trimmed by 5 bases and the J gene end by 5 bases; junction bases not matched to a gene: 9. The CDR3 sequence is CASSNPGLAFDNEQFF. The CDR3 DNA reads TGTGCCAGCAGTAATCCGGGACTAGCGTTCGACAATGAGCAGTTCTTC.